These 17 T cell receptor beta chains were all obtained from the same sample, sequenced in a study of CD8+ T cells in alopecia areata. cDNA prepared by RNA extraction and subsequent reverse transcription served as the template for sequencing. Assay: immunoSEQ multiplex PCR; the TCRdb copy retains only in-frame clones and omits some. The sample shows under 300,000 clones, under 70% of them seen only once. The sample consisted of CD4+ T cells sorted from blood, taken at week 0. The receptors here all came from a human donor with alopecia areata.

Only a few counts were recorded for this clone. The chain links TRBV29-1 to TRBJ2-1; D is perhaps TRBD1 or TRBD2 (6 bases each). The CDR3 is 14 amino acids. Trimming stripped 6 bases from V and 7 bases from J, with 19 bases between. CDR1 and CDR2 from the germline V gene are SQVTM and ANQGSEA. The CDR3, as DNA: TGCAGCGTCCCATCGGGGGCTCTGGGTAATGAGCAGTTCTTC. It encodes CSVPSGALGNEQFF.

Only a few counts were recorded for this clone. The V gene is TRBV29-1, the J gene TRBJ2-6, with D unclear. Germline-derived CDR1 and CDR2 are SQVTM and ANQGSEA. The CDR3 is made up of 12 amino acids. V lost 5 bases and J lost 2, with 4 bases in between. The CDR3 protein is CSVRAGANVLTF. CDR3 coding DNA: TGCAGCGTTCGCGCTGGGGCCAACGTCCTGACTTTC.

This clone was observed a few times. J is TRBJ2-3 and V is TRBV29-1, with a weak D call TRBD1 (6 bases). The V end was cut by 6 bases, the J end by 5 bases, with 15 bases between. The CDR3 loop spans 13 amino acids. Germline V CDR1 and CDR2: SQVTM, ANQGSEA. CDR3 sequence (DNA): TGCAGCGTCAGACAGGCCCCCGGAGATACGCAGTATTTT. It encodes CSVRQAPGDTQYF.

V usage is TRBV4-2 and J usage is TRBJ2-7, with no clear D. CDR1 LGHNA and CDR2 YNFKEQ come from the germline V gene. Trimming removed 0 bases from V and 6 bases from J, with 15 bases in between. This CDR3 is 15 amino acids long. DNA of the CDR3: TGTGCCAGCAGCCAAGATCCCAGAGGAATTACCGAGCAGTACTTC. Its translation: CASSQDPRGITEQYF.

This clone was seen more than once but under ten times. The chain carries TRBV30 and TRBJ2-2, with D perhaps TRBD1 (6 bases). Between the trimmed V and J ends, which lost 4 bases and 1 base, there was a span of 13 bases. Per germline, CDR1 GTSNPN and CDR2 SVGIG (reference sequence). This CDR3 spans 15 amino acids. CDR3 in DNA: TGTGCCTGGATTGCCGGGACAAGGAACACCGGGGAGCTGTTTTTT. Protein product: CAWIAGTRNTGELFF.

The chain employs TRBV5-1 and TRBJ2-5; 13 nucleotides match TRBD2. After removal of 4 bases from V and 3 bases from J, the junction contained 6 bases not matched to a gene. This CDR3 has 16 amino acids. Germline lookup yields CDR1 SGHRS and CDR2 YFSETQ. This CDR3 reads CASSTGTSGDKETQYF. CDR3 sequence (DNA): TGCGCCAGCAGCACTGGGACTAGCGGGGATAAAGAGACCCAGTACTTC.

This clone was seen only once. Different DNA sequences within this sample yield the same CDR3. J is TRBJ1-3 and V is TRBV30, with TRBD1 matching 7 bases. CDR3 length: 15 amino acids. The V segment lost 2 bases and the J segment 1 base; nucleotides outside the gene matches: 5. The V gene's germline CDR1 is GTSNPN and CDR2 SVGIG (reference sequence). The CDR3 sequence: CAWSRTGDSGNTIYF. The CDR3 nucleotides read TGTGCCTGGAGTCGGACAGGTGATTCTGGAAACACCATATATTTT.

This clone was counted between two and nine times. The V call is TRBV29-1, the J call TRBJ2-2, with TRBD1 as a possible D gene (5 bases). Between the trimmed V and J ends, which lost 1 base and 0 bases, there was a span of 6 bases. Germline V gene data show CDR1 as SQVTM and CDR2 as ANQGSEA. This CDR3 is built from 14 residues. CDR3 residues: CSVEGQTNTGELFF. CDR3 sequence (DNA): TGCAGCGTTGAAGGACAGACGAACACCGGGGAGCTGTTTTTT.

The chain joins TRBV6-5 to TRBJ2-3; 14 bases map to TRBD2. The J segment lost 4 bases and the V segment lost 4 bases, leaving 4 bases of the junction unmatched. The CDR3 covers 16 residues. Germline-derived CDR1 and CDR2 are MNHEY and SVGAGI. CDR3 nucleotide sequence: TGTGCCAGCAGTTCTCGACTAGCGGGGGGGCCAGATACGCAGTATTTT. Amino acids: CASSSRLAGGPDTQYF.

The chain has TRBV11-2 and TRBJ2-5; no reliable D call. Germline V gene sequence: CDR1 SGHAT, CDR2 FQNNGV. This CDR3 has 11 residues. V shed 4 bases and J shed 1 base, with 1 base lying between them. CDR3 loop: CASSSQETQYF. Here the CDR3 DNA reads TGTGCCAGCAGCTCCCAAGAGACCCAGTACTTC.

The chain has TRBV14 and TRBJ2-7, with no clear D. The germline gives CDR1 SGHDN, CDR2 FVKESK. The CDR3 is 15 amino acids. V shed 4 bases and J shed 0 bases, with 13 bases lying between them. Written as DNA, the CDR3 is TGTGCCAGCAGCCCTATTGGACGGAGCTCCTACGAGCAGTACTTC. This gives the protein CASSPIGRSSYEQYF.

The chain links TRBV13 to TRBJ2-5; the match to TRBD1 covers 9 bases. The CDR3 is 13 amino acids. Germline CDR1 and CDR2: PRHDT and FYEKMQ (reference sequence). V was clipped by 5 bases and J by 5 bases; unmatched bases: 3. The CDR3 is CASSPGQGETQYF. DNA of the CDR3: TGTGCCAGCAGCCCGGGACAGGGTGAGACCCAGTACTTC.

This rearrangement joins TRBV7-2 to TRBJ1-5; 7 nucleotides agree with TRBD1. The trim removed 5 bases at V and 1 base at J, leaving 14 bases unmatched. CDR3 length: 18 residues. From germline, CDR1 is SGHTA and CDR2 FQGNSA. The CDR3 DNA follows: TGTGCCAGCAGCCCCAGTTCCCGAGGGGGCCGGAGCAATCAGCCCCAGCATTTT. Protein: CASSPSSRGGRSNQPQHF.

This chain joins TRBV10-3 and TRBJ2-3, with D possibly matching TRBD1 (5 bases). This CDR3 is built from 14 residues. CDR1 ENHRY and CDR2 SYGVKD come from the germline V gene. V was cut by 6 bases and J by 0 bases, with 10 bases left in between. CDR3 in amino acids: CAIRDTISTDTQYF. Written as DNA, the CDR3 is TGTGCCATCAGGGACACGATTAGCACAGATACGCAGTATTTT.

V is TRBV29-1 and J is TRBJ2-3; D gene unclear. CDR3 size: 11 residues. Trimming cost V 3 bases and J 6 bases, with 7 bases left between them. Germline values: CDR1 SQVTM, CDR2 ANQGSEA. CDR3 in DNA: TGCAGCGTTGAGATTTCGGATACGCAGTATTTT. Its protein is CSVEISDTQYF.

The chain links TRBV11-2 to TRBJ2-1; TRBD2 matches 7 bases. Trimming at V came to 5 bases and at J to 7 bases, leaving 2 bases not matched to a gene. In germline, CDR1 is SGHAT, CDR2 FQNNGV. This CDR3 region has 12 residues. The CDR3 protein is CASSVSGNEQFF. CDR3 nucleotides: TGTGCCAGCAGCGTTAGCGGGAATGAGCAGTTCTTC.

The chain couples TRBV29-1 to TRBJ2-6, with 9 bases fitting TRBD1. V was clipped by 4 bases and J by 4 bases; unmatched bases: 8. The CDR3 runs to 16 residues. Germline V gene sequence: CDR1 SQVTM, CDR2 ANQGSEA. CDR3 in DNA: TGCAGCGTTGCCGGGACAGGGTCGAAAGGGGCCAACGTCCTGACTTTC. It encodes CSVAGTGSKGANVLTF.